This passage covers 22 T cell receptor beta chains from one sample sequenced in a study of T cells after yellow fever vaccination. TCRdb re-derived calls from the 5' RACE reads in MiXCR, one entry per CDR3 protein. The repertoire holds a few hundred thousand distinct CDR3 sequences, 3.5% to 4.5% seen once, with 20% to 25% in the top ten. Sequencing used PBMCs, obtained 5 days after the yellow fever booster vaccination. The receptor source for this set is a man aged 18 to 30 who received the YFV17D yellow fever vaccine.

This chain uses TRBV7-6 with TRBJ1-6; D possibly corresponds to TRBD1 (5 bases). The germline gives CDR1 SGHVS, CDR2 FNYEAQ. This CDR3 has 14 amino acids. V lost 8 bases and J lost 11, with 19 bases in between. CDR3 loop: CASGAGRPGAPLHF. The CDR3 nucleotides read TGTGCCAGCGGAGCGGGCAGGCCGGGGGCACCCCTCCACTTT.

The rearrangement links TRBV18 to TRBJ1-6, with D perhaps TRBD1 (5 bases). The CDR3 covers 17 residues. Germline assignment: CDR1 KGHSH and CDR2 LQKENI. Deletions cut 3 bases from V and 0 bases from J, with 12 bases between. The CDR3 loop reads CASSPPTASSYNSPLHF. CDR3 in DNA: TGTGCCAGCTCACCTCCGACAGCCAGCTCCTATAATTCACCCCTCCACTTT.

This clonotype was recorded many times. The chain uses TRBV5-4 and TRBJ1-2; 7 bases are shared with TRBD1. The V and J ends lost 2 bases and 5 bases, in that order; junction bases with no gene match: 6. This CDR3 contains 14 residues. Germline lookup yields CDR1 SGHNT and CDR2 YYREEE (reference sequence). The CDR3 region has the DNA TGTGCCAGCAGCTTTCTACAGGGGACATATGGCTACACCTTC. Its protein is CASSFLQGTYGYTF.

This clonotype was recorded a few times. The chain uses TRBV4-3 and TRBJ2-2; a weak D match, TRBD2 (7 bases). Germline V gives CDR1 LGHNA, CDR2 YSLEER. This CDR3 is 16 amino acids long. V shed 4 bases and J shed 0 bases, with 12 bases lying between them. CDR3 sequence (DNA): TGCGCCAGCAGCCTTAGGGGGGGAGCGAACACCGGGGAGCTGTTTTTT. This encodes CASSLRGGANTGELFF.

This clonotype has a handful of counts. The genes are TRBV7-8 and TRBJ1-1; TRBD1 matches at 10 bases. V was clipped by 6 bases and J by 10 bases; unmatched bases: 14. This CDR3 comprises 15 residues. The germline gives CDR1 SGHVS, CDR2 FQNEAQ. The CDR3 loop is CASRDETGGAIGAFF. DNA for the CDR3: TGTGCCAGCAGGGATGAGACAGGGGGCGCGATAGGAGCTTTCTTT.

The CDR3 here is CSAALAGGSTSTDTQYF. CDR3 bases: TGCAGTGCTGCGCTAGCGGGGGGCTCTACTAGCACAGATACGCAGTATTTT. The chain couples TRBV20-1 to TRBJ2-3, with 11 bases fitting TRBD2. The junction had 10 bases not matched to a gene; V was cut back by 5 bases and J by 0 bases. The CDR3 loop spans 17 amino acids. Germline-derived CDR1 and CDR2 are DFQATT and SNEGSKA (reference sequence).

Here the CDR3 reads CAISDPPGTANTEAFF. Written as DNA, the CDR3 is TGTGCCATCAGTGACCCACCCGGGACAGCGAACACTGAAGCTTTCTTT. The gene calls are TRBV10-3 and TRBJ1-1; 7 nucleotides match TRBD1. Trimming cost V 3 bases and J 1 base; bases outside gene matches: 8. Germline lookup yields CDR1 ENHRY and CDR2 SYGVKD. CDR3 size: 16 residues.

The chain carries TRBV6-5 and TRBJ1-1, with 7 bases matching TRBD1. CDR1 and CDR2 from the germline V gene are MNHEY and SVGAGI. Germline trimming cut 2 bases from V and 4 bases from J; bases unmatched to any gene: 13. The CDR3 length is 17 residues. The CDR3 reads CASSYEREGAEGTEAFF. DNA of the CDR3: TGTGCCAGCAGTTACGAGCGAGAGGGGGCGGAGGGCACTGAAGCTTTCTTT.

This clonotype was counted between two and nine times. The V call is TRBV23-1, the J call TRBJ1-5, with D unresolved. TRBV23-1 is identified as an open reading frame with a role that is uncertain. V gave up 0 bases and J gave up 0 bases, with 6 bases separating them. CDR3 size: 15 residues. The CDR3 DNA sequence: TGCGCCAGCAGTCAATCATCTGTTAGCAATCAGCCCCAGCATTTT. Its protein product is CASSQSSVSNQPQHF.

This clonotype came up many times. The rearrangement links TRBV29-1 to TRBJ1-2; D is perhaps TRBD1 (5 bases). V was cut by 7 bases and J by 2 bases, with 11 bases left in between. Germline V lookup: CDR1 SQVTM, CDR2 ANQGSEA. The CDR3 runs to 12 residues. The CDR3 loop is CSASQENYGYTF. The CDR3 bases are TGCAGCGCCTCACAGGAGAACTATGGCTACACCTTC.

The rearrangement links TRBV28 to TRBJ1-2; TRBD1 might be the D (6 bases). Trimming removed 5 bases from V and 3 bases from J, with 13 bases in between. The CDR3 sequence is 14 residues long. Germline values: CDR1 MDHEN, CDR2 SYDVKM. The CDR3 DNA is TGTGCCAGCAGTCAACAGGGAGGGCACTATGGCTACACCTTC. Translated: CASSQQGGHYGYTF.

Only a few counts were recorded for this clonotype. The CDR3 DNA follows: TGTGCCAGCAGTCAGGAACATGGCTACACCTTC. The encoded protein is CASSQEHGYTF. V and J are TRBV3-1 and TRBJ1-2; no definite D call. With 6 bases removed from V and 6 bases from J, the gap between germline ends came to 8 bases. The CDR3 covers 11 residues. Germline loops: CDR1 LGHDT, CDR2 YNNKEL (reference sequence).

This clonotype was seen a few times. The chain has TRBV10-3 and TRBJ1-1, with 9 bases identical to TRBD1. CDR3 length: 18 residues. Unmatched junction bases numbered 13, after V lost 1 base and J lost 4 bases. Per the germline V gene, CDR1 is ENHRY and CDR2 is SYGVKD. The CDR3: CAISELGTGKRVGTEAFF. CDR3 nucleotides: TGTGCCATCAGTGAGTTGGGGACAGGGAAGAGGGTAGGCACTGAAGCTTTCTTT.

This clonotype was seen many times. The J gene is TRBJ1-1, the V gene TRBV7-9, with 7 positions matching TRBD1. V was pared by 5 bases and J by 0 bases, with 3 bases of the junction left unmatched. The V gene's germline CDR1 is SEHNR and CDR2 FQNEAQ (reference sequence). The CDR3 runs 14 residues. The DNA of the CDR3 is TGTGCCAGCAGCCCGACAGGGTTGAACACTGAAGCTTTCTTT. Its translation is CASSPTGLNTEAFF.

V is TRBV5-1 and J is TRBJ2-7; 14 bases match TRBD2. The CDR3 has 17 amino acids. The germline V gene encodes CDR1 SGHRS and CDR2 YFSETQ. V lost 0 bases, J lost 3 bases, and 5 bases stayed unmatched. In DNA form, the CDR3 reads TGCGCCAGCAGCTTGGCCTCCGGACTAGCGGGGGGCTACGAGCAGTACTTC. It yields the protein CASSLASGLAGGYEQYF.

In its sample, this clonotype was seen many times. This sequence joins TRBV15 and TRBJ1-1; a weak D match, TRBD1 (5 bases). The V gene lost 3 bases and the J gene lost 11 bases, with 16 bases spanning the gap. The CDR3 loop spans 13 amino acids. Germline V gene data show CDR1 as LNHNV and CDR2 as YYDKDF (reference sequence). CDR3 sequence (DNA): TGTGCCACCAGCAGTCGCCCCGGGACCTCCGCTTTCTTT. It translates to CATSSRPGTSAFF.

This clonotype was recorded many times. The CDR3 sequence: CASSLVDISGNTIYF. Here the CDR3 DNA reads TGTGCCAGCAGCTTAGTCGACATCTCTGGAAACACCATATATTTT. V is TRBV7-2 and J is TRBJ1-3; D call uncertain. The V end was cut by 1 base, the J end by 0 bases, with 7 bases between. This CDR3 region has 15 residues. Germline CDR1 reads SGHTA; CDR2 reads FQGNSA.

V gene TRBV29-1 combines with J gene TRBJ1-1, with 8 positions matching TRBD1. Germline values: CDR1 SQVTM, CDR2 ANQGSEA. The CDR3 length is 15 residues. J gave up 10 bases and V 4 bases, and 17 bases lay outside the gene matches. The CDR3 spells CSVGRPRGRVVGAFF. For the CDR3, the DNA is TGCAGCGTTGGACGCCCCAGGGGGCGCGTTGTAGGAGCTTTCTTT.

V gene TRBV5-4 combines with J gene TRBJ1-4; 8 bases are shared with TRBD1. The CDR3 extends over 13 amino acids. V was clipped by 4 bases and J by 10 bases; unmatched bases: 6. Germline V gene lookup returns CDR1 SGHNT and CDR2 YYREEE (reference sequence). The CDR3, as DNA: TGTGCCAGCAGCCAGGGGGCAGAGGGAAAACTGTTTTTT. Its protein product is CASSQGAEGKLFF.

The table lists this clonotype with many counts. The chain uses TRBV14 and TRBJ2-1; 8 bases match TRBD1. This CDR3 region has 16 residues. In germline, CDR1 is SGHDN, CDR2 FVKESK. V lost 1 base, J lost 5 bases, and 7 bases stayed unmatched. DNA for the CDR3: TGTGCCAGCAGCCAAGTAGGACAGGGATGGGACAATGAGCAGTTCTTC. Residues: CASSQVGQGWDNEQFF. The variable domain in full, completed from reference TRBV14 and TRBJ2-1, reads EAGVTQFPSHSVIEKGQTVTLRCDPISGHDNLYWYRRVMGKEIKFLLHFVKESKQDESGMPNNRFLAERTGGTYSTLKVQPAELEDSGVYFCASSQVGQGWDNEQFFGPGTRLTVL.

J is TRBJ2-6 and V is TRBV6-1; TRBD1 aligns across 8 bases. CDR1 MNHNS and CDR2 SASEGT come from the germline V gene. CDR3 size: 17 residues. V trimming: 5 bases; J trimming: 0 bases; junction bases outside the gene matches: 6. The CDR3 nucleotides read TGTGCCAGCAGTATCCGGGACAGGACCTCTGGGGCCAACGTCCTGACTTTC. Protein product: CASSIRDRTSGANVLTF.

In its sample, this clonotype was seen many times. V usage is TRBV29-1 and J usage is TRBJ2-1; tentatively, D is TRBD2 (5 bases). The V gene lost 0 bases and the J gene lost 1 base, with 16 bases spanning the gap. This CDR3 is 17 amino acids long. Germline V gene lookup returns CDR1 SQVTM and CDR2 ANQGSEA. CDR3 sequence reads: CSVEDRGVRKSYNEQFF. In DNA form, the CDR3 reads TGCAGCGTTGAAGATCGGGGTGTGAGGAAGTCCTACAATGAGCAGTTCTTC.